Sequencing of this TCR beta chain was carried out in a study of somatic mutations in cytotoxic T cells in rheumatoid arthritis. Study background: Prior to any treatment and right after diagnosis, patient blood (about 30 ml EDTA) was drawn. Flow cytometry sorted some V beta antibody-stained T-cell populations to nearly 100% purity, V beta1+ cells among them being sequenced for TCRB. Study outcomes and limitations: Comparison of CD8+ T-cell clonality between rheumatoid arthritis patients and age-matched healthy controls yielded no significant difference.

The study pulled out CD4+ and CD8+ cells with positive magnetic bead selection and then checked their purity by flow cytometry. Comment on this clone: Its antigen is unidentified.

Per the germline V gene, CDR1 is SGHAT and CDR2 is FQNNGV. V was cut by 1 base and J by 5 bases, with 17 bases left in between. There are 16 residues in the CDR3. Sequencing used immunoSEQ multiplex PCR; TCRdb keeps in-frame clones, though not all of them. Counted here are 15,000 to 20,000 clones, about four fifths occurring once; the ten biggest clones make up about 15%. The chain uses TRBV11-2 and TRBJ1-1; D is unresolved. Specimen: CD8+ T cells sorted from blood. This clonotype originated in a woman in her fifties or sixties with rheumatoid arthritis. The CDR3 loop is CASSLAAWALRTEAFF. CDR3 nucleotide sequence: TGTGCCAGCAGCTTAGCGGCCTGGGCCCTGAGGACTGAAGCTTTCTTT.